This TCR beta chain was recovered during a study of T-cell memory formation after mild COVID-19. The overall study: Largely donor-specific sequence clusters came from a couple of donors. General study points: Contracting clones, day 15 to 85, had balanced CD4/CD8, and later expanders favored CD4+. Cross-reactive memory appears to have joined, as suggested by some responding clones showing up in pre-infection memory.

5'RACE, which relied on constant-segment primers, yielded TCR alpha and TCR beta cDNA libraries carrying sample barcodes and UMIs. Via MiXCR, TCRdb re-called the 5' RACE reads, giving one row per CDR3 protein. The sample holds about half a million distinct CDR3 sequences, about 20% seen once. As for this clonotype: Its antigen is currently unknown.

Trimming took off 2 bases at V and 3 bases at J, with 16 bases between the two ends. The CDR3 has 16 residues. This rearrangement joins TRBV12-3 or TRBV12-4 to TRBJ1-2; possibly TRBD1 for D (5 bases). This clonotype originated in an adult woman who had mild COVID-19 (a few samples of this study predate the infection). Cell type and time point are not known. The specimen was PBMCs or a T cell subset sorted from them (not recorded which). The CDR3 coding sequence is TGTGCCAGCAGTTTACTAGGGGTCAGGGTGGACTATGGCTACACCTTC. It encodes CASSLLGVRVDYGYTF.